Following are 24 T cell receptor beta chains from one sample sequenced in a study of T cell responses to AZD1222 COVID-19 vaccine. The table came from immunoSEQ multiplex PCR; TCRdb's copy has only in-frame clones and leaves some out. The sample lists about 110,000 clones; about nine tenths were seen once. The sequencing here drew on peripheral blood, taken on day 0 of AZD1222 vaccination. Receptor source: an adult in good health.

The V and J genes are TRBV3-1 (or the pseudogene TRBV3-2) and TRBJ1-2; 7 positions agree with TRBD1. The CDR3 sequence is 13 residues long. V gave up 4 bases and J gave up 4 bases; unmatched junction bases: 3. CDR1 and CDR2 (germline): LGHDT, YNNKEL (reference sequence). The CDR3 bases are TGTGCCAGCAGCCCCCGGGACAGCTATGGCTACACCTTC. It yields the protein CASSPRDSYGYTF.

This chain links TRBV7-9 with TRBJ1-2, with a possible D match to TRBD1 (5 bases). Germline CDR1 and CDR2: SEHNR and FQNEAQ (reference sequence). The CDR3 is 14 amino acids. The ends were cut back, 2 bases at V and 2 bases at J, with 9 bases in the middle. CDR3 bases: TGTGCCAGCAGCTTACCGGGGCCGAACTATGGCTACACCTTC. It encodes CASSLPGPNYGYTF.

The chain uses TRBV4-1 and TRBJ1-5; D may be TRBD1 (5 bases). Germline V gives CDR1 MGHRA, CDR2 YSYEKL. Trimming removed 4 bases from V and 2 bases from J, with 12 bases in between. The CDR3 loop spans 15 amino acids. The CDR3 here is CASSPQGPGNQPQHF. In nucleotides, the CDR3 is TGCGCCAGCAGCCCGCAGGGTCCGGGCAATCAGCCCCAGCATTTT.

The chain employs TRBV5-5 and TRBJ2-7; D is undetermined. Germline-derived CDR1 and CDR2 are SGHKS and YYEKEE (reference sequence). The CDR3 sequence is 15 residues long. Trimming removed 0 bases at V and 0 bases at J, with 10 bases between. The CDR3 DNA reads as TGTGCCAGCAGCTTGGGACCGAGGAGCTCCTACGAGCAGTACTTC. It yields the protein CASSLGPRSSYEQYF.

The chain joins TRBV28 to TRBJ1-5, with D tentatively TRBD1 (5 bases). The V gene lost 5 bases and the J gene lost 8 bases, with 7 bases spanning the gap. Germline assignment: CDR1 MDHEN and CDR2 SYDVKM. The CDR3 length is 11 residues. In DNA, the CDR3 is TGTGCCAGCAGTGGCAGGGAGCCCCAGCATTTT. Its translation is CASSGREPQHF.

CDR3 nucleotides: TGTGCCAGCAGTGAGGCAGGGACACTAGCCAAAAACATTCAGTACTTC. The encoded protein is CASSEAGTLAKNIQYF. This chain links TRBV25-1 with TRBJ2-4; tentative D call: TRBD1 (6 bases). Trimming pared 3 bases from V and 0 bases from J, leaving 12 bases between. Germline CDR1 is MGHDK and CDR2 is SYGVNS. The CDR3 loop spans 16 amino acids.

This clone was detected a few times. This sequence joins TRBV4-2 and TRBJ2-7, with TRBD2 as a possible D gene (7 bases). Trimming removed 1 base at V and 6 bases at J, with 16 bases between. The CDR3 contains 15 residues. Germline V gene sequence: CDR1 LGHNA, CDR2 YNFKEQ. CDR3: CASSQVLGGLREQYF. The CDR3 DNA is TGTGCCAGCAGCCAAGTTCTGGGGGGGCTACGCGAGCAGTACTTC.

V and J are TRBV10-3 and TRBJ1-3; 9 nucleotides line up with TRBD1. The CDR3 spans 14 residues. V was pared by 10 bases and J by 8 bases, with 12 bases of the junction left unmatched. Looked up from germline, CDR1 is ENHRY and CDR2 is SYGVKD. The CDR3 is CANRPGTGSDTIYF. As DNA, the CDR3 is TGTGCCAACCGTCCCGGGACAGGGTCGGACACCATATATTTT.

This chain uses TRBV27 with TRBJ1-5; possibly TRBD1 for D (6 bases). CDR3 length: 15 residues. V lost 0 bases and J lost 4, with 10 bases in between. Germline V gene data show CDR1 as MNHEY and CDR2 as SMNVEV (reference sequence). The CDR3 DNA follows: TGTGCCAGCAGTTTATCGTGGGGGGCGAATCAGCCCCAGCATTTT. The encoded protein is CASSLSWGANQPQHF.

The V and J genes are TRBV30 and TRBJ1-2; weak D call: TRBD1 (5 bases). Looked up from germline, CDR1 is GTSNPN and CDR2 is SVGIG (reference sequence). Trimming left V 0 bases short and J 3 bases short, with 11 bases between. This CDR3 comprises 14 residues. The chain's CDR3 is CAWSVGGVDYGYTF. CDR3 nucleotides: TGTGCCTGGAGTGTTGGGGGGGTCGACTATGGCTACACCTTC. Supplemented by reference TRBV30 and TRBJ1-2, the full variable domain reads SQTIHQWPATLVQPVGSPLSLECTVEGTSNPNLYWYRQAAGRGLQLLFYSVGIGQISSEVPQNLSASRPQDRQFILSSKKLLLSDSGFYLCAWSVGGVDYGYTFGSGTRLTVV.

The gene calls are TRBV7-9 and TRBJ2-7; the D gene is possibly TRBD2 (6 bases). Germline values: CDR1 SEHNR, CDR2 FQNEAQ (reference sequence). V shed 5 bases and J shed 0 bases, with 14 bases lying between them. CDR3 length: 15 residues. The CDR3 DNA sequence: TGTGCCAGCAGCCCTAGGGACGGGAGCTCCTACGAGCAGTACTTC. This codes for CASSPRDGSSYEQYF.

V gene TRBV10-2 combines with J gene TRBJ2-2; 12 nucleotides agree with TRBD2. Unmatched junction bases numbered 5, after V lost 4 bases and J lost 5 bases. This CDR3 comprises 16 residues. Germline lookup yields CDR1 WSHSY and CDR2 SAAADI. The CDR3 loop is CASSATSGGRTGELFF. CDR3 coding DNA: TGCGCCAGCAGTGCCACTAGCGGGGGGAGGACCGGGGAGCTGTTTTTT.

This clone was detected only once. The V call is TRBV5-6, the J call TRBJ2-7; weak D call: TRBD1 (6 bases). The V gene's germline CDR1 is SGHDT and CDR2 YYEEEE. Trimming removed 4 bases at V and 0 bases at J, with 8 bases between. The CDR3 runs 13 residues. CDR3: CASSRTVSYEQYF. Written as DNA, the CDR3 is TGTGCCAGCAGCAGGACAGTCTCCTACGAGCAGTACTTC.

This clone showed up just a few times. The chain couples TRBV1 to TRBJ1-1. TRBV1 is a documented pseudogene. The CDR3 contains 14 residues. CDR3 DNA sequence: TGCACCAGCAGCCAAGATTGGGTGAACACTGAAGCTTTCTTT. It is translated as CTSSQDWVNTEAFF.

The rearrangement uses TRBV18 and TRBJ2-7; possible D gene TRBD1, 6 bases. Germline V lookup: CDR1 KGHSH, CDR2 LQKENI. The CDR3 extends over 18 amino acids. The V gene lost 0 bases and the J gene lost 3 bases, with 21 bases spanning the gap. CDR3 amino acids: CASSPPQGKGSPGYEQYF. Here the CDR3 DNA reads TGTGCCAGCTCACCACCCCAGGGGAAGGGTAGCCCCGGCTACGAGCAGTACTTC.

This chain joins TRBV6-2 or TRBV6-3 and TRBJ2-5, with D unresolved. The ends were cut back, 0 bases at V and 7 bases at J, with 6 bases in the middle. The CDR3 contains 12 residues. The germline CDR1 and CDR2 sequences are MNHEY and SVGEGT. CDR3 DNA: TGTGCCAGCAGTTACTCCATTGGGACCCAGTACTTC. Its translation: CASSYSIGTQYF.

This chain links TRBV3-1 (or the pseudogene TRBV3-2) with TRBJ1-1, with TRBD1 as a possible D gene (5 bases). Germline V CDR1 and CDR2: LGHDT, YNNKEL (reference sequence). V was cut by 3 bases and J by 3 bases, with 8 bases left in between. This CDR3 region has 13 residues. In DNA, the CDR3 is TGTGCCAGCAGCCATGAGGGGCACACTGAAGCTTTCTTT. Its translation: CASSHEGHTEAFF.

This chain links TRBV5-4 with TRBJ1-2, with D uncertain. The CDR3 sequence is 13 residues long. Germline CDR1 SGHNT, CDR2 YYREEE (reference sequence). The ends were cut back, 1 base at V and 4 bases at J, with 8 bases in the middle. The CDR3 nucleotides read TGTGCCAGCAGCTTGTCTAGGGCCTATGGCTACACCTTC. Amino acids: CASSLSRAYGYTF.

V is TRBV5-5 and J is TRBJ1-1; 7 nucleotides align to TRBD1. Trimming took 4 bases from V and 5 from J; bases not matched to a gene: 8. CDR1 and CDR2 (germline): SGHKS, YYEKEE (reference sequence). CDR3 length: 14 residues. The CDR3 sequence: CASSQGVSVTEAFF. Here the CDR3 DNA reads TGTGCCAGCAGCCAGGGGGTTAGTGTGACTGAAGCTTTCTTT.

A note on this clone: Additional DNA sequences in this sample encode the identical CDR3. The chain carries TRBV27 and TRBJ1-1, with D perhaps matching TRBD1 (5 bases). V lost 3 bases and J lost 1, with 9 bases in between. Germline V gives CDR1 MNHEY, CDR2 SMNVEV (reference sequence). This CDR3 is 14 amino acids long. CDR3 DNA: TGTGCCAGCAGTTTGGGACTAGGGAACACTGAAGCTTTCTTT. Translation: CASSLGLGNTEAFF.

The chain couples TRBV9 to TRBJ1-6, with 9 bases identical to TRBD1. Unmatched junction bases numbered 2, after V lost 0 bases and J lost 7 bases. This CDR3 has 15 residues. Germline V gives CDR1 SGDLS, CDR2 YYNGEE. The CDR3 is CASSVAQGANSPLHF. In DNA, the CDR3 is TGTGCCAGCAGCGTAGCACAGGGGGCAAATTCACCCCTCCACTTT.

This CDR3 reads CATSDSSARTDTQYF. The CDR3 bases are TGTGCCACCAGTGATTCTAGCGCCCGCACAGATACGCAGTATTTT. The chain couples TRBV24-1 to TRBJ2-3; a possible D gene is TRBD2 (6 bases). The V gene's germline CDR1 is KGHDR and CDR2 SFDVKD. CDR3 length equals 15 residues. Trimming left V 2 bases short and J 1 base short, with 9 bases between.

The chain uses TRBV4-1 and TRBJ2-2, with D tentatively TRBD1 (6 bases). V lost 0 bases and J 6 bases, leaving 17 bases between the germline ends. The CDR3 has 17 residues. CDR1 is MGHRA, CDR2 YSYEKL, per germline. CDR3: CASSQEGRGYFAGELFF. The DNA of the CDR3 is TGCGCCAGCAGCCAAGAGGGCAGGGGATATTTCGCCGGGGAGCTGTTTTTT.

This rearrangement joins TRBV3-1 (or the pseudogene TRBV3-2) to TRBJ1-3; 7 bases align to TRBD1. Trimming removed 4 bases from V and 0 bases from J; junction bases left unmatched: 0. Germline V gives CDR1 LGHDT, CDR2 YNNKEL (reference sequence). The CDR3 is 14 residues long. The CDR3 reads CASSRDSSGNTIYF. The CDR3 nucleotides are TGTGCCAGCAGCCGGGACAGCTCTGGAAACACCATATATTTT.